The next 18 T cell receptor beta chains were all read from a single sample in a study of post-analysis software for immune sequencing data. Unique-molecular-identifier-tagged TCR beta cDNA libraries were used. Each CDR3 protein gets one entry after TCRdb re-called the PCR reads with MiXCR. The sample has some 260,000 distinct CDR3 sequences, 30% to 45% seen once; the top ten hold around 5%. These TCRs are of unknown antigen specificity. General observations from the study: A handful of TRBV segments were more frequent in patients than controls; TRBV5-6, TRBV5-1 and TRBV20-1 belonged to this group.

Sequencing input: blood. These receptors all come from a girl aged 10 to 17 with multiple sclerosis.

The rearrangement joins TRBV6-1 to TRBJ2-1; 7 bases fit TRBD1. The CDR3 is made up of 16 amino acids. Trimming took 4 bases from V and 2 from J; bases not matched to a gene: 8. Looked up from germline, CDR1 is MNHNS and CDR2 is SASEGT. The CDR3 spells CASSATGLSPYNEQFF. DNA for the CDR3: TGTGCCAGCAGTGCGACAGGGCTCTCACCCTACAATGAGCAGTTCTTC.

With respect to this clonotype: Given a much more abundant clone one base away, this may be a read error. The chain employs TRBV6-6 and TRBJ2-1; TRBD2 is a possible D gene (5 bases). CDR1 is MNHNY and CDR2 is SVGAGI in the germline V gene (reference sequence). This CDR3 spans 15 amino acids. The V and J ends lost 10 bases and 5 bases respectively, with 21 bases between them. CDR3 sequence (DNA): TGTGCCACCCGAGCCATGGCGGGTTCCCACAATGAGCAGTTCTTC. This translates into CATRAMAGSHNEQFF.

About this clonotype itself: A single base separates this from a much larger clone, so it may be a read error. V gene TRBV5-4 combines with J gene TRBJ1-6, with D unclear. CDR1 SGHNT and CDR2 YYREEE come from the germline V gene (reference sequence). The CDR3 loop spans 14 amino acids. The CDR3 region is CTSSLEGANSPLHF. CDR3 nucleotides: TGTACCAGCAGCTTGGAGGGCGCTAATTCACCCCTCCACTTT.

As concerns this clonotype: The junction and the germline gene differ at one end; a read error may be behind it. Here the CDR3 reads CDSSDTGLAGTEQFF. The CDR3, as DNA: TGTGACAGCAGTGACACGGGACTAGCGGGTACTGAGCAGTTCTTC. J is TRBJ2-1 and V is TRBV6-4, with 12 bases identical to TRBD2. Per germline, CDR1 MRHNA and CDR2 SNTAGT. This CDR3 comprises 15 residues.

As concerns this clonotype: One junction end disagrees with the germline gene, perhaps due to a read error. This chain joins TRBV11-2 and TRBJ1-1; possible D gene TRBD1, 6 bases. CDR3 size: 15 residues. Per germline, CDR1 SGHAT and CDR2 FQNNGV. CDR3 region: CAGSPYGTRNTEAFF. The CDR3 DNA sequence: TGTGCCGGCAGCCCCTATGGGACACGGAACACTGAAGCTTTCTTT.

This rearrangement joins TRBV20-1 to TRBJ2-1, with D possibly TRBD2 on 5 matching bases. V lost 6 bases to trimming and J lost 6 bases, with 15 bases between them. Germline CDR1 reads DFQATT; CDR2 reads SNEGSKA (reference sequence). The CDR3 is 13 residues long. The CDR3 DNA sequence: TGCAGTGCCACTGTTACAAGCGGCAATGAGCAGTTCTTC. This translates into CSATVTSGNEQFF.

The J gene is TRBJ1-1, the V gene TRBV5-1; tentative D call: TRBD1 (6 bases). The V end was cut by 5 bases, the J end by 1 base, with 15 bases between. The CDR3 spans 15 residues. Per germline, CDR1 SGHRS and CDR2 YFSETQ. The CDR3 sequence: CASSQDGQKNTEAFF. The CDR3 DNA sequence: TGCGCCAGCAGTCAAGACGGACAGAAGAACACTGAAGCTTTCTTT.

The J gene is TRBJ1-1, the V gene TRBV10-3; perhaps TRBD1 as D (6 bases). Germline CDR1 and CDR2: ENHRY and SYGVKD. The CDR3 has 17 amino acids. The V end lost 2 bases, the J end lost 0 bases, and 16 bases lay between the germline ends. CDR3 in amino acids: CAISETPVGGMNTEAFF. In DNA form, the CDR3 reads TGTGCCATCAGTGAGACCCCAGTAGGGGGAATGAACACTGAAGCTTTCTTT.

In its sample, this clonotype was seen once. A read error may account for a junction end that differs from germline. The chain employs TRBV3-1 and TRBJ2-5; D is tentatively TRBD1 or TRBD2 (6 bases each). The CDR3 extends over 17 amino acids. Germline CDR1 reads LGHDT; CDR2 reads YNNKEL (reference sequence). CDR3 sequence: CVSSQDRGAATQETQYF. CDR3 nucleotides: TGTGTCAGCAGCCAAGATAGGGGGGCGGCCACACAAGAGACCCAGTACTTC.

V usage is TRBV6-5 and J usage is TRBJ1-2; D might be TRBD1 (5 bases). Germline CDR1 MNHEY, CDR2 SVGAGI. The V gene lost 5 bases and the J gene lost 4 bases, with 20 bases spanning the gap. There are 16 residues in the CDR3. CDR3 sequence (DNA): TGTGCCAGCAGTCCCCGAGGGGCCGGATCTTTCTATGGCTACACCTTC. It yields the protein CASSPRGAGSFYGYTF.

The genes are TRBV29-1 and TRBJ2-7; the D gene is possibly TRBD2 (6 bases). The CDR3 is 15 residues long. The ends were cut back, 4 bases at V and 0 bases at J, with 16 bases in the middle. The germline V gene has CDR1 SQVTM and CDR2 ANQGSEA. The CDR3 loop reads CSVVGGDRSSYEQYF. The CDR3 coding sequence is TGCAGCGTTGTGGGGGGTGACAGAAGCTCCTACGAGCAGTACTTC.

This sequence joins TRBV29-1 and TRBJ2-7, with D uncertain. V lost 2 bases and J lost 0, with 5 bases in between. The germline CDR1 and CDR2 sequences are SQVTM and ANQGSEA. This CDR3 has 12 amino acids. DNA for the CDR3: TGCAGCGTTGAAAAGGGCTCCTACGAGCAGTACTTC. Protein product: CSVEKGSYEQYF.

The V and J genes are TRBV12-3 or TRBV12-4 and TRBJ2-3, with 12 bases fitting TRBD2. The CDR3 extends over 17 amino acids. V was pared by 1 base and J by 2 bases, with 4 bases of the junction left unmatched. Written as DNA, the CDR3 is TGTGCCAGCAGTTTAGGTACTAGCGGGAGGCCCACAGATACGCAGTATTTT. This sequence encodes CASSLGTSGRPTDTQYF.

The chain couples TRBV20-1 to TRBJ2-7; the D is unclear. The V gene lost 6 bases and the J gene lost 2 bases, with 17 bases spanning the gap. The germline V gene has CDR1 DFQATT and CDR2 SNEGSKA (reference sequence). The CDR3 covers 14 residues. The CDR3 here is CSAVIWPAPYEQYF. The CDR3 DNA reads as TGCAGTGCCGTCATCTGGCCCGCGCCCTACGAGCAGTACTTC.

This clonotype was counted ten times or more. V is TRBV5-1 and J is TRBJ2-7; maybe TRBD2 (5 bases). CDR3 size: 14 residues. V was trimmed by 1 base and J by 7 bases, leaving 15 bases between them. Germline V CDR1 and CDR2: SGHRS, YFSETQ. This CDR3 reads CASSLLPAVGEQYF. CDR3 DNA sequence: TGCGCCAGCAGCTTGTTGCCAGCGGTGGGGGAGCAGTACTTC.

V usage is TRBV5-1 and J usage is TRBJ1-6; the match to TRBD1 covers 10 bases. The CDR3 runs 19 residues. Germline V gives CDR1 SGHRS, CDR2 YFSETQ. V lost 4 bases and J lost 9; bases outside the gene matches: 19. The CDR3 bases are TGCGCCAGCAGCATCGGAGGGGACAGGGGATCGATAATGATTTCACCCCTCCACTTT. As protein: CASSIGGDRGSIMISPLHF.

This clonotype was seen at least ten times. This sequence joins TRBV7-7 and TRBJ2-3; D may be TRBD2 (5 bases). Germline assignment: CDR1 SSHAT and CDR2 FNYEAQ (reference sequence). The CDR3 loop spans 14 amino acids. Trimming removed 5 bases from V and 6 bases from J, with 15 bases in between. CDR3 residues: CASSPTRVTDTQYF. The CDR3 DNA follows: TGTGCCAGCAGCCCTACTAGGGTGACTGATACGCAGTATTTT.

The J gene is TRBJ1-5, the V gene TRBV10-2, with D unclear. Germline V lookup: CDR1 WSHSY, CDR2 SAAADI. The germline V and J ends were trimmed by 0 bases and 1 base, with 19 bases remaining between them. This CDR3 is 19 amino acids long. The CDR3 sequence is CASSESLGVRTLSNQPQHF. The CDR3 nucleotides are TGCGCCAGCAGTGAGTCCCTTGGCGTTAGAACCCTCAGCAATCAGCCCCAGCATTTT.